Listed here are 10 T cell receptor beta chains from one sample, sequenced in a study of cytomegalovirus exposure and HLA in healthy donors. Amplification used 60 Vbeta primers and 13 Jbeta primers. Only in-frame clones appear in the TCRdb table, and some are missing; sequencing was by immunoSEQ multiplex PCR. Seen here are around 150,000 clones, about 64% observed once, and the top ten hold roughly 6.8%. The material sequenced was PBMCs. These receptors were obtained from an older woman in good health and CMV-seropositive.

V is TRBV11-3 and J is TRBJ1-1; 8 bases agree with TRBD1. This CDR3 has 16 amino acids. Trimming took 7 bases from V and 5 from J; bases not matched to a gene: 15. Germline CDR1 and CDR2: SGHNT and YENEEA. This CDR3 reads CASNFGTGRTRTEAFF. The CDR3 region has the DNA TGTGCCAGCAACTTTGGGACAGGCCGAACAAGGACTGAAGCTTTCTTT.

The chain carries TRBV7-8 and TRBJ2-5; 10 bases align to TRBD2. CDR1 is SGHVS, CDR2 FQNEAQ, per germline. This CDR3 is 17 amino acids long. Unmatched junction bases numbered 13, after V lost 5 bases and J lost 4 bases. CDR3 protein: CASSPTRGLAGVETQYF. As DNA, the CDR3 is TGTGCCAGCAGCCCCACGAGAGGGCTAGCGGGAGTAGAGACCCAGTACTTC.

In DNA form, the CDR3 reads TGTGCCAGCAGCTTGACTAGCGGGAGTGAGCAGTTCTTC. It codes for CASSLTSGSEQFF. The gene calls are TRBV5-6 and TRBJ2-1; TRBD2 aligns across 11 bases. The V and J ends lost 1 base and 9 bases, in that order; junction bases with no gene match: 0. The CDR3 has 13 amino acids. Germline assignment: CDR1 SGHDT and CDR2 YYEEEE.

This rearrangement joins TRBV6-5 to TRBJ1-1; 8 bases line up with TRBD1. This CDR3 region has 16 residues. With 4 bases clipped from V and 1 base from J, the junction kept 8 bases outside the gene matches. The germline gives CDR1 MNHEY, CDR2 SVGAGI. The CDR3 protein is CASSSSHQGANTEAFF. The CDR3 DNA follows: TGTGCCAGCAGTTCCTCCCACCAGGGGGCGAACACTGAAGCTTTCTTT.

The rearrangement joins TRBV9 to TRBJ2-2, with D possibly TRBD2 on 6 matching bases. This CDR3 is built from 15 residues. V was cut by 4 bases and J by 3 bases, with 13 bases left in between. Germline loops: CDR1 SGDLS, CDR2 YYNGEE. The CDR3 loop is CASSPRGGYTGELFF. CDR3 nucleotide sequence: TGTGCCAGCAGCCCCCGTGGAGGGTACACCGGGGAGCTGTTTTTT.

On this clone itself: Other DNA sequences of this sample code for an identical CDR3. As DNA, the CDR3 is TGTGCCAGCAGCTTGACGGGAGGAGGCACAGATACGCAGTATTTT. Translation gives CASSLTGGGTDTQYF. V usage is TRBV7-3 and J usage is TRBJ2-3, with 7 nucleotides matching TRBD2. The CDR3 is 15 residues long. Per germline, CDR1 SGHTA and CDR2 FQGTGA. V trimming: 3 bases; J trimming: 1 base; junction bases outside the gene matches: 4.

This clone was seen a few times. The chain combines TRBV5-5 with TRBJ2-3; D might be TRBD2 (5 bases). CDR1 SGHKS and CDR2 YYEKEE come from the germline V gene (reference sequence). V was shortened by 4 bases and J by 2 bases, with 11 bases between the two germline ends. The CDR3 has 14 amino acids. The CDR3 protein is CASSLWEYTDTQYF. In DNA form, the CDR3 reads TGTGCCAGCAGCCTATGGGAGTACACAGATACGCAGTATTTT.

This rearrangement joins TRBV11-2 to TRBJ2-5; 10 bases agree with TRBD2. The CDR3 runs to 14 residues. J gave up 4 bases and V 5 bases, and 4 bases lay outside the gene matches. From germline, CDR1 is SGHAT and CDR2 FQNNGV. The CDR3, as DNA: TGTGCCAGCAGCCCCATAGCGGGAGGAGAGACCCAGTACTTC. Protein: CASSPIAGGETQYF.

This clone was seen a handful of times. The chain combines TRBV10-1 with TRBJ2-3, with 7 nucleotides matching TRBD2. The CDR3 length is 15 residues. The germline CDR1 and CDR2 sequences are WNHNN and SYGVQD (reference sequence). J gave up 4 bases and V 0 bases, and 4 bases lay outside the gene matches. CDR3 loop: CASSESVGRADTQYF. CDR3 DNA sequence: TGCGCCAGCAGTGAGTCGGTAGGGAGGGCAGATACGCAGTATTTT.

This chain links TRBV7-2 with TRBJ2-7; 8 bases fit TRBD1. This CDR3 has 16 amino acids. Germline CDR1 SGHTA, CDR2 FQGNSA. J was trimmed by 1 base and V by 3 bases; bases with no gene match: 8. CDR3 coding DNA: TGTGCCAGCAGCTTCCCGCGGACAGGGATGTCCTACGAGCAGTACTTC. This encodes CASSFPRTGMSYEQYF.